This section outlines one TCR beta chain sequence together with its context. Its antigen is not identified. This entry comes from a study of vaccination effects on CD4 cells after COVID-19. Background on the study: Sample provision by two convalescent patients occurred 16 days and one week before vaccination. Regarding the study as a whole: New vaccine-induced clones made up most post-vaccine spike-reactive clones in convalescents. Only a few convalescent patients and no early post-infection timepoints featured in the study. Both infection-induced and vaccine-induced clones contracted markedly at late post-vaccination timepoints.

Measured with immunoSEQ multiplex PCR; TCRdb has only the in-frame clones, and not every one. This table holds roughly 27,000 clones, approximately 70% found once. Trimming cost V 2 bases and J 3 bases; bases outside gene matches: 9. The CDR3 has 16 amino acids. Germline V gives CDR1 MNHEY, CDR2 SVGEGT. Pools of viral peptides were used by the ViraFEST assay to expand antigen-specific CD4+ T cells ahead of sequencing. Following 10 days of culture, CD4+ T cells were isolated. Sometime from March through December 2020, the person acquired a SARS-CoV-2 infection that PCR confirmed. The V and J genes are TRBV6-2 or TRBV6-3 and TRBJ1-1; 7 bases match TRBD1. The clonotype originates from a human donor who had a prior SARS-CoV-2 infection. Specimen: CD4+ T cells from PBMCs cultured with SARS-CoV-2 spike peptides, collected before COVID-19 vaccination. The chain's CDR3 is CASSYNRGSRYTEAFF. CDR3 bases: TGTGCCAGCAGTTACAACAGGGGCTCCCGATACACTGAAGCTTTCTTT.